This TCR beta chain was sequenced in a study of T cell responses to AZD1222 COVID-19 vaccine. Concerning this clone: The antigen remains undetermined.

The V end lost 0 bases, the J end lost 1 base, and 6 bases lay between the germline ends. CDR1 is MNHEY and CDR2 is SVGEGT in the germline V gene. The CDR3 has 14 amino acids. The protocol was immunoSEQ multiplex PCR, while the TCRdb copy is restricted to in-frame clones and leaves out a portion. Of around 99,000 clones listed, just over 90% are singletons. General study findings and limits: Baseline testing showed seropositivity in only six AZD1222 recipients.

Sequenced material: peripheral blood, taken 28 days after the second AZD1222 dose. This receptor was identified in an adult who received the AZD1222 COVID-19 vaccine. The J gene is TRBJ1-1, the V gene TRBV6-2 or TRBV6-3; unclear D gene. CDR3 nucleotides: TGTGCCAGCAGTTACTCCTGGGGGAACACTGAAGCTTTCTTT. It yields the protein CASSYSWGNTEAFF.